This T cell receptor (beta chain) was sequenced in a study of monozygotic twins with inflammatory bowel disease. On this clonotype itself: Its antigen is currently unknown.

The CDR3 contains 11 residues. Study conclusions and caveats: Relative clonotype sharing with others was diminished in IBD patients versus healthy twins, particularly with disease activity. Healthy co-twins showed greater TCRbeta diversity (inverse Simpson) than IBD patients.

Blood was collected, approximately 2.5 ml per donor. Without any T cell sorting, total RNA was isolated from whole blood. TCRdb re-called the 5' RACE reads; one entry per CDR3 protein, DNA not given. The sample totals over 150,000 distinct CDR3 sequences. The receptor was derived from a human donor with ulcerative colitis or Crohn's disease, or a healthy co-twin of an affected twin (not recorded which). The chain employs TRBV12-3 or TRBV12-4 and TRBJ2-7; TCRdb picks TRBD1, but there is no DNA to check that call. Sequencing was carried out using blood. Here the CDR3 reads CASGGLGEQYF.